This T cell receptor beta chain is drawn from a study of blood T cell repertoires in COVID-19. Study overall: Both acute and convalescent COVID-19 samples were obtained from the United States, Italy and Spain. The analysed material was cDNA or gDNA that came from T cells, B-cell-depleted T cells, or PBMCs.

Participant age was roughly 18 to 89 years, and participants resided in fewer than 30 US areas. Looked up from germline, CDR1 is KGHSH and CDR2 is LQKENI. After removal of 8 bases from V and 5 bases from J, the junction contained 4 bases not matched to a gene. The CDR3 sequence is 14 residues long. Authors' data handling: Nucleated cell number was recorded as an estimate derived from reference gene primer amplification. Profiled with immunoSEQ multiplex PCR; TCRdb holds only in-frame clones, not every one. V, J and clone size are taken as reported in that table, and D and trimming were inferred from the DNA itself. The profile shows 150,000 to 200,000 clones, 80% of them singletons.

The specimen sequenced was PBMCs or T cells enriched from blood (not recorded which). This clonotype originated in a woman between 55 and 75 years old who had recovered from COVID-19. The V gene is TRBV18, the J gene TRBJ2-1; 12 bases align to TRBD2. The CDR3 sequence: CASRRLAGDNEQFF. DNA for the CDR3: TGTGCCAGCCGACGACTAGCGGGGGACAATGAGCAGTTCTTC.